The 31 T cell receptor beta chains listed next were all sequenced from one sample in a study of blood T cell repertoires in COVID-19. Profiled with immunoSEQ multiplex PCR; TCRdb holds only in-frame clones, not every one. The table includes about 100,000 clones, about 91% detected once. The sample comprised peripheral blood. These TCRs come from a human donor in a cohort sampled during active COVID-19.

J is TRBJ2-7 and V is TRBV12-3 or TRBV12-4, with 7 nucleotides matching TRBD1. With 6 bases clipped from V and 3 bases from J, the junction kept 5 bases outside the gene matches. The CDR3 spans 13 residues. The CDR3 spells CASSPRQGYEQYF. The CDR3 DNA sequence: TGTGCCAGCAGCCCCCGACAGGGCTACGAGCAGTACTTC.

The V call is TRBV6-5, the J call TRBJ1-6; 7 bases map to TRBD1. J lost 12 bases, V lost 7 bases, and 9 bases had no gene match. The CDR3 length is 13 residues. CDR1 MNHEY and CDR2 SVGAGI come from the germline V gene. DNA of the CDR3: TGTGCCAGCAACCGGGACAGAGATCTACCCCTCCACTTT. Its translation: CASNRDRDLPLHF.

The chain links TRBV11-2 to TRBJ2-5, with D perhaps matching TRBD2 (7 bases). The CDR3 contains 16 residues. Trimming left V 0 bases short and J 2 bases short, with 13 bases between. CDR1 SGHAT and CDR2 FQNNGV come from the germline V gene. CDR3 DNA sequence: TGTGCCAGCAGCTTAGATCGAGGGGGAGGGCAAGAGACCCAGTACTTC. It codes for CASSLDRGGGQETQYF.

V is TRBV6-5 and J is TRBJ2-2; the D is unclear. This CDR3 region has 13 residues. Germline V gene lookup returns CDR1 MNHEY and CDR2 SVGAGI. Trimming took off 5 bases at V and 6 bases at J, with 10 bases between the two ends. The CDR3: CASSPSRPGELFF. CDR3 nucleotides: TGTGCCAGCAGTCCGTCTCGTCCCGGGGAGCTGTTTTTT.

The V gene is TRBV7-7, the J gene TRBJ2-5; D ambiguous. The CDR3 is 12 amino acids. Trimming left V 6 bases short and J 0 bases short, with 5 bases between. Germline CDR1 and CDR2: SSHAT and FNYEAQ (reference sequence). The CDR3 spells CASSPDQETQYF. The CDR3 nucleotides are TGTGCCAGCAGTCCTGACCAAGAGACCCAGTACTTC.

This clone was seen a single time. This chain links TRBV30 with TRBJ1-1, with TRBD1 matching 8 bases. Trimming at V came to 2 bases and at J to 1 base, leaving 9 bases not matched to a gene. There are 16 residues in the CDR3. In germline, CDR1 is GTSNPN, CDR2 SVGIG (reference sequence). DNA for the CDR3: TGTGCCTGGAGTCTCTGGACAGGGCTTAAGAACACTGAAGCTTTCTTT. Translated: CAWSLWTGLKNTEAFF.

CDR3 sequence: CSVEGNSGTGNYGYTF. For the CDR3, the DNA is TGCAGCGTTGAGGGCAATTCCGGGACAGGCAACTATGGCTACACCTTC. The chain employs TRBV29-1 and TRBJ1-2; 8 bases match TRBD1. J gave up 2 bases and V 3 bases, and 11 bases lay outside the gene matches. Looked up from germline, CDR1 is SQVTM and CDR2 is ANQGSEA. CDR3 size: 16 residues.

The gene calls are TRBV6-6 and TRBJ1-6, with 10 bases lining up with TRBD1. In germline, CDR1 is MNHNY, CDR2 SVGAGI (reference sequence). The V segment lost 5 bases and the J segment 7 bases; nucleotides outside the gene matches: 8. This CDR3 is built from 16 residues. The CDR3 spells CASSPNRDRGNSPLHF. The CDR3 DNA is TGTGCCAGCAGTCCAAACCGGGACAGGGGAAATTCACCCCTCCACTTT.

This chain links TRBV4-3 with TRBJ2-5; D gene ambiguous. The CDR3 extends over 14 amino acids. CDR1 is LGHNA, CDR2 YSLEER, per germline. V was trimmed by 0 bases and J by 0 bases, leaving 5 bases between them. The CDR3 coding sequence is TGCGCCAGCAGCCAAGAATCGTACCAAGAGACCCAGTACTTC. Translation: CASSQESYQETQYF.

CDR3 sequence: CASSVVGGREETQYF. In nucleotides, the CDR3 is TGTGCCAGCAGCGTAGTAGGAGGGAGGGAAGAGACCCAGTACTTC. The chain joins TRBV9 to TRBJ2-5, with 7 bases that match TRBD2. J gave up 3 bases and V 0 bases, and 5 bases lay outside the gene matches. The CDR3 has 15 residues. From germline, CDR1 is SGDLS and CDR2 YYNGEE.

The chain is built from TRBV5-5 and TRBJ2-1; D is unresolved. Germline V CDR1 and CDR2: SGHKS, YYEKEE (reference sequence). Trimming stripped 2 bases from V and 1 base from J, with 10 bases between. The CDR3 is made up of 15 amino acids. In DNA form, the CDR3 reads TGTGCCAGCAGCTTCTGGGCTGGGTCCTACAATGAGCAGTTCTTC. As protein: CASSFWAGSYNEQFF.

The rearrangement joins TRBV3-1 (or the pseudogene TRBV3-2) to TRBJ2-1; 9 bases map to TRBD2. The CDR3 runs 18 residues. The V gene's germline CDR1 is LGHDT and CDR2 YNNKEL (reference sequence). V lost 4 bases to trimming and J lost 4 bases; unmatched junction nucleotides: 14. The CDR3 sequence: CASSRTLRRGGSYNEQFF. For the CDR3, the DNA is TGTGCCAGCAGCCGAACCCTCAGGCGGGGGGGCTCTTACAATGAGCAGTTCTTC.

The chain uses TRBV7-8 and TRBJ2-3, with D possibly TRBD2 on 5 matching bases. With 1 base removed from V and 4 bases from J, the gap between germline ends came to 6 bases. The CDR3 is made up of 13 amino acids. The germline V gene encodes CDR1 SGHVS and CDR2 FQNEAQ. The CDR3 DNA reads TGTGCCAGCAGCTTAGGGAGGCCAGATACGCAGTATTTT. Translated: CASSLGRPDTQYF.

The chain couples TRBV7-9 to TRBJ2-7; perhaps TRBD2 as D (5 bases). The CDR3 spans 13 residues. V lost 5 bases and J 3 bases, leaving 11 bases between the germline ends. The germline CDR1 and CDR2 sequences are SEHNR and FQNEAQ (reference sequence). DNA for the CDR3: TGTGCCAGCAGCCCAATCGGAGGCTACGAGCAGTACTTC. Its translation: CASSPIGGYEQYF.

This clone occurred once. The chain employs TRBV6-5 and TRBJ1-6, with TRBD1 matching over 8 bases. The V segment lost 5 bases and the J segment 3 bases; nucleotides outside the gene matches: 3. The CDR3 extends over 15 amino acids. CDR1 is MNHEY and CDR2 is SVGAGI in the germline V gene. The CDR3 sequence: CASSRGQGYNSPLHF. Here the CDR3 DNA reads TGTGCCAGCAGTAGAGGACAGGGCTATAATTCACCCCTCCACTTT.

V usage is TRBV29-1 and J usage is TRBJ2-1, with TRBD2 matching over 10 bases. Unmatched junction bases numbered 19, after V lost 6 bases and J lost 5 bases. Germline lookup yields CDR1 SQVTM and CDR2 ANQGSEA. CDR3 size: 18 residues. CDR3 amino acids: CSVNGHTKLAGPDNEQFF. DNA of the CDR3: TGCAGCGTAAACGGACATACCAAACTAGCGGGGCCGGACAATGAGCAGTTCTTC.

This chain connects TRBV5-8 to TRBJ2-7; no definite D call. The CDR3 loop spans 14 amino acids. Per germline, CDR1 SGHTS and CDR2 YDEGEE. Trimming pared 0 bases from V and 6 bases from J, leaving 13 bases between. The CDR3 loop is CASSLEPLVSEQYF. The CDR3 nucleotides are TGTGCCAGCAGCTTGGAGCCCCTAGTCAGCGAGCAGTACTTC.

This sequence joins TRBV4-2 and TRBJ1-5; no clear D. This CDR3 has 15 amino acids. V lost 0 bases and J 0 bases, leaving 6 bases between the germline ends. Germline V lookup: CDR1 LGHNA, CDR2 YNFKEQ. CDR3 sequence (DNA): TGTGCCAGCAGCCAAGATGGAGATAGCAATCAGCCCCAGCATTTT. It yields the protein CASSQDGDSNQPQHF.

The genes are TRBV7-9 and TRBJ2-7, with D possibly matching TRBD2 (6 bases). Germline loops: CDR1 SEHNR, CDR2 FQNEAQ (reference sequence). This CDR3 is 13 amino acids long. V lost 5 bases, J lost 9 bases, and 17 bases lay in between. In DNA, the CDR3 is TGTGCCAGCAGCCCGGGAAGTAGCGGAACGCAGTACTTC. The encoded protein is CASSPGSSGTQYF.

V and J are TRBV2 and TRBJ2-5, with D tentatively TRBD2 (5 bases). The germline gives CDR1 SNHLY, CDR2 FYNNEI. Trimming pared 7 bases from V and 5 bases from J, leaving 14 bases between. The CDR3 loop spans 13 amino acids. CDR3 coding DNA: TGTGCCAGCACCGCTACTAGGTCGGAGACCCAGTACTTC. Its translation: CASTATRSETQYF.

J is TRBJ2-7 and V is TRBV7-8; possibly TRBD1 for D (6 bases). Looked up from germline, CDR1 is SGHVS and CDR2 is FQNEAQ. This CDR3 is built from 15 residues. The V end lost 3 bases, the J end lost 2 bases, and 14 bases lay between the germline ends. CDR3 loop: CASSFHRVPAYEQYF. DNA of the CDR3: TGTGCCAGCAGCTTCCACAGGGTCCCAGCCTACGAGCAGTACTTC.

Concerning this clone: Mismatch with germline at one junction end may stem from a read error. This same CDR3 is encoded by further DNA sequences in the sample. V usage is TRBV12-5 and J usage is TRBJ1-1; 8 positions match TRBD1. Germline V gene data show CDR1 as LGHNT and CDR2 as FRNRAP. The CDR3 is made up of 15 amino acids. In DNA form, the CDR3 reads TGTGCTAGCGGTTTGGGGCAGGGGGCTATGACTGAAGCTTTCTTT. Its translation: CASGLGQGAMTEAFF.

This clone is medium-sized (0.01 to 0.1%). The rearrangement joins TRBV7-8 to TRBJ2-7; weak D call: TRBD2 (5 bases). V was pared by 5 bases and J by 3 bases, with 20 bases between. Germline V gene sequence: CDR1 SGHVS, CDR2 FQNEAQ. The CDR3 sequence is 16 residues long. The CDR3 here is CASSPPGGQVVYEQYF. The CDR3 bases are TGTGCCAGCAGCCCCCCCGGCGGGCAGGTAGTCTACGAGCAGTACTTC.

The gene calls are TRBV6-9 and TRBJ1-2; TRBD1 agrees at 7 bases. V lost 6 bases to trimming and J lost 0 bases; unmatched junction nucleotides: 7. Germline values: CDR1 MNHGY, CDR2 SVAAGI. The CDR3 sequence is 15 residues long. The CDR3 region is CASRATGAANYGYTF. The CDR3 bases are TGTGCCAGCAGGGCCACAGGGGCGGCTAACTATGGCTACACCTTC.

This rearrangement joins TRBV19 to TRBJ2-2; D possibly corresponds to TRBD2 (6 bases). The V and J ends lost 8 bases and 0 bases respectively, with 7 bases between them. Per germline, CDR1 LNHDA and CDR2 SQIVND (reference sequence). CDR3 size: 13 residues. The CDR3, as DNA: TGTGCCAGTGGCGGGGCGAACACCGGGGAGCTGTTTTTT. Amino acid sequence: CASGGANTGELFF.

In its sample, this clone was seen once. The chain carries TRBV4-2 and TRBJ2-1; 11 bases are a match to TRBD1. The CDR3 sequence is 17 residues long. The junction had 11 bases not matched to a gene; V was cut back by 4 bases and J by 6 bases. Per germline, CDR1 LGHNA and CDR2 YNFKEQ. CDR3 DNA: TGTGCCAGCAGCCCGAGGACAGGGGGCCCAGGGGGCAATGAGCAGTTCTTC. Amino acids: CASSPRTGGPGGNEQFF.

The chain links TRBV9 to TRBJ2-1, with 14 bases identical to TRBD2. The CDR3 runs to 16 residues. J lost 9 bases, V lost 6 bases, and 11 bases had no gene match. The germline gives CDR1 SGDLS, CDR2 YYNGEE. CDR3 amino acids: CASTRQTSGRASEQFF. The CDR3 nucleotides are TGTGCCAGCACCCGTCAGACTAGCGGGAGGGCGAGTGAGCAGTTCTTC.

The chain carries TRBV19 and TRBJ1-2; perhaps TRBD1 as D (6 bases). Trimming left V 3 bases short and J 8 bases short, with 22 bases between. Germline V gene lookup returns CDR1 LNHDA and CDR2 SQIVND (reference sequence). The CDR3 totals 16 residues. The CDR3 spells CASSIPTLLTGGGYTF. In nucleotides, the CDR3 is TGTGCCAGTAGTATCCCTACCTTATTGACGGGGGGCGGCTACACCTTC.

The CDR3 DNA follows: TGTGCCAGCAGCTTCACGACAGGGGTGAACACTGAAGCTTTCTTT. The encoded protein is CASSFTTGVNTEAFF. The rearrangement links TRBV5-4 to TRBJ1-1; 8 positions agree with TRBD1. Losses at the gene ends were 2 bases for V and 0 bases for J; bases not matched to a gene: 3. This CDR3 region has 15 residues. Germline CDR1 is SGHNT and CDR2 is YYREEE (reference sequence).

V and J are TRBV5-6 and TRBJ1-3, with a weak D call TRBD1 (5 bases). The CDR3 length is 15 residues. Deletions cut 1 base from V and 3 bases from J, with 11 bases between. Germline loops: CDR1 SGHDT, CDR2 YYEEEE. The CDR3 sequence: CASSLQGLLGNTIYF. The CDR3 DNA sequence: TGTGCCAGCAGCTTGCAGGGTTTACTTGGAAACACCATATATTTT.

The chain uses TRBV11-1 and TRBJ1-6; D gene ambiguous. The germline gives CDR1 SGHAT, CDR2 FQDESV (reference sequence). The CDR3 totals 13 residues. Trimming cost V 3 bases and J 8 bases, with 8 bases left between them. The CDR3 is CASSFYRDSPLHF. The CDR3 DNA follows: TGTGCCAGCAGCTTTTACAGAGATTCACCCCTCCACTTT. Supplemented by reference TRBV11-1 and TRBJ1-6, the full variable domain reads EAEVAQSPRYKITEKSQAVAFWCDPISGHATLYWYRQILGQGPELLVQFQDESVVDDSQLPKDRFSAERLKGVDSTLKIQPAELGDSAMYLCASSFYRDSPLHFGNGTRLTVT.